The rows below give T cell receptor beta chains drawn from one sample of a study of blood T cell repertoires in COVID-19. Measured with immunoSEQ multiplex PCR; TCRdb has only the in-frame clones, and not every one. Among a few hundred thousand clones listed, 80% to 85% were seen once. The sample taken for sequencing was peripheral blood. These receptors were taken from a man aged 55-75 years with acute or convalescent COVID-19. Both conserved end residues are part of each CDR3. Fields, in order: V gene, D gene, clone size, J gene, CDR3 DNA, CDR3 protein. A D gene is named only where the DNA matches it firmly. The size of a clone is reported for some rows only, either as once, few or many, or as a class for expanded clones.

TRBV18,NA,NA,TRBJ1-1,TGTGCCAGCTCACCACAGGGGGGAGGGGACACTGAAGCTTTCTTT,CASSPQGGGDTEAFF
TRBV6-5,NA,NA,TRBJ1-1,TGTGCCAGCAGTTACGACAGCGCGGAGGGTAACACTGAAGCTTTCTTT,CASSYDSAEGNTEAFF
TRBV2,NA,NA,TRBJ2-1,TGTGCCAGCAATTCCGCCGGGAATGAGCAGTTCTTC,CASNSAGNEQFF
TRBV19,NA,few,TRBJ2-4,TGTGCCAGTAGAGCCAGTCAGGGGACAAACATTCAGTACTTC,CASRASQGTNIQYF
TRBV5-1,TRBD1,NA,TRBJ1-3,TGCGCCAGCAGCTCTACAGGGGGTGTAAACACCATATATTTT,CASSSTGGVNTIYF
TRBV2,NA,NA,TRBJ1-5,TGTGCCAGCAGTGAGCGGGGGGCAAGCAATCAGCCCCAGCATTTT,CASSERGASNQPQHF
TRBV29-1,TRBD2,once,TRBJ2-1,TGCAGCGTTGGCGTGGGACTAGGAACCAATGAGCAGTTCTTC,CSVGVGLGTNEQFF
TRBV5-1,TRBD1,NA,TRBJ1-1,TGCGCCAGCTCACCCCTGGGACAGCTTAACACTGAAGCTTTCTTT,CASSPLGQLNTEAFF
TRBV9,TRBD2,few,TRBJ2-5,TGTGCCAGCAGCGTAGCTCGGCTAGCGGGAGTGGAGACCCAGTACTTC,CASSVARLAGVETQYF
TRBV28,TRBD1,NA,TRBJ1-1,TGTGCCAGCAGCTACAGGGGGCGAGGAACACTAACTGAAGCTTTCTTT,CASSYRGRGTLTEAFF
TRBV5-1,TRBD1,once,TRBJ2-5,TGCGCCAGCAGCTTGGGCACAGGGGCGCTCCAACAAGAGACCCAGTACTTC,CASSLGTGALQQETQYF
TRBV7-3,NA,NA,TRBJ2-1,TGTGCCAGCAGCTCCGACGGAGACAATGAGCAGTTCTTC,CASSSDGDNEQFF
TRBV27,TRBD1,NA,TRBJ1-4,TGTGCCAGCAGTTCCAGGGGGCTGCAGGAAAAACTGTTTTTT,CASSSRGLQEKLFF
TRBV12-3/TRBV12-4,NA,NA,TRBJ2-7,TGTGCCAGCAGTTTAACCCCGGGCGAGCAGTACTTC,CASSLTPGEQYF
TRBV13,TRBD2,NA,TRBJ2-5,TGTGCCAGCAGCCGGACTAGGGGAACCCAAGAGACCCAGTACTTC,CASSRTRGTQETQYF
TRBV3-1/TRBV3-2,NA,NA,TRBJ1-1,TGTGCCAGCAGCCAAGGTTTCGGGAACACTGAAGCTTTCTTT,CASSQGFGNTEAFF
TRBV7-8,NA,NA,TRBJ1-3,TGTGCCAGCAGCTCCTCCAACAGGGCCGCTGGAAACACCATATATTTT,CASSSSNRAAGNTIYF
TRBV2,TRBD2,NA,TRBJ2-7,TGTGCCCCCAAGCGGGACGGCCACTACGAGCAGTACTTC,CAPKRDGHYEQYF
TRBV2,NA,NA,TRBJ1-4,TGTGCCAGCACTGCGACAGCTAATGAAAAACTGTTTTTT,CASTATANEKLFF
TRBV4-3,NA,NA,TRBJ1-2,TGCGCCAGCAGCCAAGATCTGGGCAGGGAGGATGGCTACACCTTC,CASSQDLGREDGYTF
TRBV7-8,NA,NA,TRBJ1-5,TGTGCCAGCAGCTTAGTCGGGAGAAATAGCAATCAGCCCCAGCATTTT,CASSLVGRNSNQPQHF
TRBV11-2,NA,many,TRBJ1-6,TGTGCCAGCAGCTTCGGTTGGAAGGGGTATAATTCACCCCTCCACTTT,CASSFGWKGYNSPLHF
TRBV28,TRBD2,few,TRBJ2-7,TGTGCCAGCAGTCTTAGCGGGAGGGCCTACGAGCAGTACTTC,CASSLSGRAYEQYF
TRBV6-1,TRBD2,few,TRBJ2-5,TGTGCCAGCAGTGATTTGGCGGGAGACCAAGAGACCCAGTACTTC,CASSDLAGDQETQYF
TRBV11-2,TRBD2,NA,TRBJ2-2,TGTGCCAGCAGCTTAGGGGGAGGGGTAACGAACACCGGGGAGCTGTTTTTT,CASSLGGGVTNTGELFF
TRBV12-5,NA,few,TRBJ1-1,TGTGCTAGTGGTTTGGTAGGTGGGACATCCGAAGCTTTCTTT,CASGLVGGTSEAFF
TRBV12-5,TRBD1,NA,TRBJ1-1,TGTGCTAGTGGTCCTTCGGGCAGGGGGAGTGGGGCTTTCTTT,CASGPSGRGSGAFF
TRBV10-2,TRBD2,NA,TRBJ2-7,TGCGCCAGCAGAAGGACTAGCGGTTCCTACGAGCAGTACTTC,CASRRTSGSYEQYF
TRBV29-1,NA,NA,TRBJ2-1,TGCAGCGTTGAAGACGGCGGGAATGAGCAGTTCTTC,CSVEDGGNEQFF
TRBV5-1,TRBD1,NA,TRBJ2-5,TGCGCCAGCAGCAGACAGGGGGCGGAGGGAGAGACCCAGTACTTC,CASSRQGAEGETQYF
TRBV7-9,NA,NA,TRBJ2-1,TGTGCCAGCAGCCCCCCCCGTGAGCAGTTCTTC,CASSPPREQFF
TRBV3-1/TRBV3-2,TRBD2,NA,TRBJ2-2,TGTGCCAGCAGCCCAACCCCCAGCGGGACTAGCGGGGGAAACACCGGGGAGCTGTTTTTT,CASSPTPSGTSGGNTGELFF
TRBV6-6,TRBD1,NA,TRBJ2-1,TGTGCCAGCAGGGCAGGGGGCTCCTACAATGAGCAGTTCTTC,CASRAGGSYNEQFF
TRBV2,TRBD2,NA,TRBJ2-2,TGTGCCAGCAGTGTACTGGCGGGGGGGCCGGACGGGGAGCTGTTTTTT,CASSVLAGGPDGELFF
TRBV27,NA,NA,TRBJ1-4,TGTGCCAGCAGCCCCTCATGGCTGTCACAGGGCACTAATGAAAAACTGTTTTTT,CASSPSWLSQGTNEKLFF
TRBV28,TRBD1,NA,TRBJ1-2,TGTGCCAGCAGTTTGGGGGGACAGGGGGCTAGAGGTGGCTACACCTTC,CASSLGGQGARGGYTF
TRBV4-1,NA,once,TRBJ1-2,TGCGCCAGCAGCCAAATAGAGACAGGCGGACTTTATGGCTACACCTTC,CASSQIETGGLYGYTF
TRBV30,NA,once,TRBJ1-6,TGTGCCTGCGTCCTACCGGGATATAATTCACCCCTCCACTTT,CACVLPGYNSPLHF
TRBV5-1,NA,NA,TRBJ2-3,TGCGCCAGCAGCTTGGGCCAGGAAGGAGATACGCAGTATTTT,CASSLGQEGDTQYF
TRBV25-1,NA,NA,TRBJ2-3,TGTGCCAGTTCGAGCACAGATACGCAGTATTTT,CASSSTDTQYF
TRBV27,TRBD1,NA,TRBJ1-4,TGTGCCAGCAGATTAAGGTTAGGGACAGGGAATGAAAAACTGTTTTTT,CASRLRLGTGNEKLFF
TRBV7-9,TRBD1,NA,TRBJ2-1,TGTGCCAGCAGCTTTGGGACAGGTTCTACAGTCGAGCAGTTCTTC,CASSFGTGSTVEQFF
TRBV6-5,NA,NA,TRBJ1-1,TGTGCCAGCAGAGTGACAGGGAACACTGAAGCTTTCTTT,CASRVTGNTEAFF
TRBV5-5,NA,NA,TRBJ2-7,TGTGCCAGCAGCTGGAGCTCCTACGAGCAGTACTTC,CASSWSSYEQYF
TRBV7-2,TRBD2,NA,TRBJ2-5,TGTGCCAGCAGCTTAACTAGCGGGGGGCAAGAGACCCAGTACTTC,CASSLTSGGQETQYF
TRBV7-2,TRBD2,NA,TRBJ2-3,TGTGCCAGCAGCCCGCTCCCCGGACTAGCGGGAGTGGATACGCAGTATTTT,CASSPLPGLAGVDTQYF
TRBV13,TRBD2,NA,TRBJ2-2,TGTGCCAGCAGCATTAGCGGGAGGGCCAACACCGGGGAGCTGTTTTTT,CASSISGRANTGELFF
TRBV9,NA,NA,TRBJ1-2,TGTGCCAGCAGCCCCAAAAAACAGCTTAACTATGGCTACACCTTC,CASSPKKQLNYGYTF
TRBV7-9,TRBD2,NA,TRBJ2-3,TGTGCCAGCAGCCCCTATTCTAGCGGGAACACAGATACGCAGTATTTT,CASSPYSSGNTDTQYF
TRBV9,NA,NA,TRBJ2-2,TGTGCCAGCAGCGCGACCGGGGTCAGGAAGAACACCGGGGAGCTGTTTTTT,CASSATGVRKNTGELFF
TRBV5-1,TRBD2,NA,TRBJ2-7,TGCGCCAGCAGCCCGGAGCCTAGCGGCTCCTACGAGCAGTACTTC,CASSPEPSGSYEQYF
TRBV30,NA,NA,TRBJ1-6,TGTGCCTGGACCCGAACAGCGGGGCCCCTCCACTTT,CAWTRTAGPLHF